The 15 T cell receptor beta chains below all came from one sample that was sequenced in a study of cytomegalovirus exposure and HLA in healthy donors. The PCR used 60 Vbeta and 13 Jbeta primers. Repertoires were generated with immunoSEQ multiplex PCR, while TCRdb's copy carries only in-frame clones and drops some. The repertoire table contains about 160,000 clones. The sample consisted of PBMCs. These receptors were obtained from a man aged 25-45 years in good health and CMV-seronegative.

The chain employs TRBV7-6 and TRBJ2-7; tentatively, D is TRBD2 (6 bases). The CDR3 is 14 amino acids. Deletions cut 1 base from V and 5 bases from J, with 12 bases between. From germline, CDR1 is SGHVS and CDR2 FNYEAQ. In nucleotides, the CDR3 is TGTGCCAGCAGCTTAGGCGGCAGGAGGGACGAGCAGTACTTC. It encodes CASSLGGRRDEQYF.

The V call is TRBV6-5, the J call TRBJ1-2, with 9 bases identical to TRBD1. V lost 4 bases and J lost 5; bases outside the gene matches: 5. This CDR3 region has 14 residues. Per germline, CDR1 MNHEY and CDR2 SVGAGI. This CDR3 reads CASSWTGVYYGYTF. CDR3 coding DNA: TGTGCCAGCAGTTGGACAGGGGTTTATTATGGCTACACCTTC.

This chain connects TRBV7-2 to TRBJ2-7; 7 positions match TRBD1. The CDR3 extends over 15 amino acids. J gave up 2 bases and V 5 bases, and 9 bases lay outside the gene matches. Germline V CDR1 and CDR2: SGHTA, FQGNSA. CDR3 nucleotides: TGTGCCAGCAGCGGCTTAGGACAGGAGCCCTACGAGCAGTACTTC. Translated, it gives CASSGLGQEPYEQYF.

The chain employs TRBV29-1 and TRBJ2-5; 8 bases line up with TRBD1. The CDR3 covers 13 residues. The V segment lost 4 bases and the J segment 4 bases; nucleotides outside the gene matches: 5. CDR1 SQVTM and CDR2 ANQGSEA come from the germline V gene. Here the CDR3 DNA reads TGCAGCGTTGCGACAGGGGAAGCAGAGACCCAGTACTTC. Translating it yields CSVATGEAETQYF.

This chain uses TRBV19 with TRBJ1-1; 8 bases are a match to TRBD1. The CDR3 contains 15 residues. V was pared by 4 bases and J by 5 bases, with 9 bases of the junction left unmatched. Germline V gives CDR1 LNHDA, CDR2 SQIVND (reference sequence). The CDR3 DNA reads TGTGCCAGTAGTACGGCAGGGGGCGCGGCGACTGAAGCTTTCTTT. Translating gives CASSTAGGAATEAFF.

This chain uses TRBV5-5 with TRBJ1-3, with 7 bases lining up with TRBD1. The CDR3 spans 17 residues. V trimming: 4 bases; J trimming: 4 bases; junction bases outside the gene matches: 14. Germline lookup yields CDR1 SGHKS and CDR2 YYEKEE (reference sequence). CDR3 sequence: CASSPTGAGLSGNTIYF. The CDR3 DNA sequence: TGTGCCAGCAGCCCTACAGGGGCTGGTCTTTCCGGAAACACCATATATTTT.

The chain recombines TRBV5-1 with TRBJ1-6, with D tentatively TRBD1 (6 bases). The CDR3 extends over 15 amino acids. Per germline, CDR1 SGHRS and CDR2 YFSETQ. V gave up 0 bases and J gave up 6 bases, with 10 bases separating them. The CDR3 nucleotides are TGCGCCAGCAGCTTGGATACAGGGAGTAATTCACCCCTCCACTTT. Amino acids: CASSLDTGSNSPLHF.

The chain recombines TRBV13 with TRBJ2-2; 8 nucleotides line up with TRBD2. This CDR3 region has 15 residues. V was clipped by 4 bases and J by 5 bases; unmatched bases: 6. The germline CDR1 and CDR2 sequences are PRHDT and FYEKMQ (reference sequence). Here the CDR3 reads CASSSSGRQTGELFF. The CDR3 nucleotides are TGTGCCAGCAGCTCGAGCGGGAGACAAACCGGGGAGCTGTTTTTT.

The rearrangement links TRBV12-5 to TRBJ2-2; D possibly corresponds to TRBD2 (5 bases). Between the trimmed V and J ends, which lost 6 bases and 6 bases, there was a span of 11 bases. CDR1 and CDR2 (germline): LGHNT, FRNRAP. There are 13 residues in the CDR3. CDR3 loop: CASGLIASGELFF. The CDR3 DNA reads TGTGCTAGTGGCTTAATAGCGTCCGGGGAGCTGTTTTTT.

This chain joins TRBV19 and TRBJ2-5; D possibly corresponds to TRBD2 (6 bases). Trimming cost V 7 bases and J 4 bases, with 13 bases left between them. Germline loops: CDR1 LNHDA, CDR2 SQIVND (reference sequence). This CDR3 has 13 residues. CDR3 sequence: CASNRESGETQYF. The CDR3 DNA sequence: TGTGCCAGTAACCGGGAGAGTGGAGAGACCCAGTACTTC.

This CDR3 is CASSLSLAGHTDTQYF. DNA of the CDR3: TGTGCCAGCAGTTTATCACTAGCGGGTCACACAGATACGCAGTATTTT. V is TRBV27 and J is TRBJ2-3; 9 positions match TRBD2. Germline values: CDR1 MNHEY, CDR2 SMNVEV (reference sequence). The CDR3 has 16 amino acids. The V segment lost 0 bases and the J segment 2 bases; nucleotides outside the gene matches: 3.

The CDR3 DNA reads as TGCGCCAGCAGCCAAGAACGAGCGGGAGGGCCCGACGAGCAGTACTTC. It is translated as CASSQERAGGPDEQYF. The chain has TRBV4-3 and TRBJ2-7; 10 positions agree with TRBD2. CDR3 length: 16 residues. The trim removed 0 bases at V and 5 bases at J, leaving 7 bases unmatched. CDR1 LGHNA and CDR2 YSLEER come from the germline V gene.

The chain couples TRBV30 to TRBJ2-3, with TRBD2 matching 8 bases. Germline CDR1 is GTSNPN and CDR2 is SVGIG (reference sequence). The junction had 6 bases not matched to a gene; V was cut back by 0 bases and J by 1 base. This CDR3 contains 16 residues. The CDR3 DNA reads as TGTGCCTGGAGTGTTAGCGGGATTGGGGGCACAGATACGCAGTATTTT. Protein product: CAWSVSGIGGTDTQYF.

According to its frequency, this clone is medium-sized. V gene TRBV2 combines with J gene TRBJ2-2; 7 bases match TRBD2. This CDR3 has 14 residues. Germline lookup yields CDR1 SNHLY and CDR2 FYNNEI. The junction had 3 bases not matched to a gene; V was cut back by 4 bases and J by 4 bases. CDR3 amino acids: CASSGGLRTGELFF. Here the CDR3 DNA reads TGTGCCAGCAGTGGGGGACTACGCACCGGGGAGCTGTTTTTT.

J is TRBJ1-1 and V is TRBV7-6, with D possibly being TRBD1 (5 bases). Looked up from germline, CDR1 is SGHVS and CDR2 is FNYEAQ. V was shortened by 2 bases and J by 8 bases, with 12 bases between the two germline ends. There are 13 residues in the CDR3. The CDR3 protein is CASSLMGGSEAFF. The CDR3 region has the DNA TGTGCCAGCAGCTTAATGGGGGGGTCAGAAGCTTTCTTT.